A single sample is the source of the 29 T cell receptor beta chains below, sequenced in a study of cytomegalovirus exposure and HLA in healthy donors. Primers: 60 Vbeta forward and 13 Jbeta reverse. The protocol was immunoSEQ multiplex PCR, while the TCRdb copy is restricted to in-frame clones and leaves out a portion. The sample has about 190,000 clones; roughly 80% are singletons. The sequencing input was PBMCs. These receptors were collected from a woman younger than 45 in good health and CMV-seropositive.

The J gene is TRBJ2-7, the V gene TRBV10-3; 12 positions agree with TRBD2. J lost 2 bases, V lost 6 bases, and 2 bases had no gene match. The CDR3 runs to 14 residues. Germline V lookup: CDR1 ENHRY, CDR2 SYGVKD. The chain's CDR3 is CAISRLAGAYEQYF. DNA of the CDR3: TGTGCCATCAGCAGACTAGCGGGGGCCTACGAGCAGTACTTC.

The chain uses TRBV4-1 and TRBJ2-7, with TRBD2 matching over 7 bases. This CDR3 is 14 amino acids long. Germline V CDR1 and CDR2: MGHRA, YSYEKL. The ends lost 4 bases at V and 2 bases at J; junction bases unmatched: 5. The CDR3, as DNA: TGCGCCAGCAGCCTCACGGGACTACCCTACGAGCAGTACTTC. This codes for CASSLTGLPYEQYF.

In nucleotides, the CDR3 is TGTGCCAGCGCGACTAGCGGAAACTACGAGCAGTACTTC. It encodes CASATSGNYEQYF. The rearrangement links TRBV6-1 to TRBJ2-7; 9 positions agree with TRBD2. The length of the CDR3 is 13 residues. The trim removed 8 bases at V and 3 bases at J, leaving 5 bases unmatched. The germline CDR1 and CDR2 sequences are MNHNS and SASEGT.

This sequence joins TRBV19 and TRBJ1-3, with D uncertain. Germline CDR1 reads LNHDA; CDR2 reads SQIVND (reference sequence). CDR3 length: 12 residues. Between the trimmed V and J ends, which lost 8 bases and 4 bases, there was a span of 9 bases. In DNA, the CDR3 is TGTGCCAGTTCTACTGCCGGAAACACCATATATTTT. Its translation is CASSTAGNTIYF.

The chain employs TRBV9 and TRBJ2-1; TRBD2 agrees at 9 bases. Germline CDR1 reads SGDLS; CDR2 reads YYNGEE. The J segment lost 4 bases and the V segment lost 2 bases, leaving 4 bases of the junction unmatched. The CDR3 runs to 15 residues. The CDR3 loop is CASSVVSGGYNEQFF. The CDR3 region has the DNA TGTGCCAGCAGCGTCGTTAGCGGGGGTTACAATGAGCAGTTCTTC.

The V and J genes are TRBV5-8 and TRBJ2-3; TRBD2 aligns across 9 bases. The germline CDR1 and CDR2 sequences are SGHTS and YDEGEE. The CDR3 totals 15 residues. J lost 3 bases, V lost 2 bases, and 4 bases had no gene match. The CDR3 loop reads CASSFGGGATDTQYF. CDR3 bases: TGTGCCAGCAGCTTTGGCGGGGGGGCGACAGATACGCAGTATTTT.

This clone was detected only a few times. The J gene is TRBJ2-2, the V gene TRBV9, with D tentatively TRBD1 (5 bases). CDR3 length equals 16 residues. V was pared by 0 bases and J by 5 bases, with 14 bases between. CDR1 is SGDLS and CDR2 is YYNGEE in the germline V gene. The CDR3 DNA reads TGTGCCAGCAGCGTAGTTGGTACAGGAGTTACCGGGGAGCTGTTTTTT. It specifies CASSVVGTGVTGELFF.

J is TRBJ2-2 and V is TRBV29-1, with 9 nucleotides matching TRBD2. The germline gives CDR1 SQVTM, CDR2 ANQGSEA. This CDR3 spans 15 amino acids. V shed 2 bases and J 3 bases; nucleotides not matched to a gene: 4. CDR3 nucleotides: TGCAGCGTTGAATCAGCGGGAGGTGACACCGGGGAGCTGTTTTTT. This codes for CSVESAGGDTGELFF.

The chain employs TRBV18 and TRBJ2-1, with 10 bases matching TRBD1. The CDR3 is 16 residues long. Germline loops: CDR1 KGHSH, CDR2 LQKENI. Trimming removed 3 bases from V and 0 bases from J; junction bases left unmatched: 2. The CDR3 DNA is TGTGCCAGCTCACCCAGGACAGGGGGCTCCTACAATGAGCAGTTCTTC. Translating it yields CASSPRTGGSYNEQFF.

J is TRBJ1-6 and V is TRBV9; D may be TRBD1 (5 bases). The CDR3 consists of 12 residues. CDR1 SGDLS and CDR2 YYNGEE come from the germline V gene. Trimming left V 4 bases short and J 7 bases short, with 6 bases between. CDR3 DNA sequence: TGTGCCAGCAGCAGGGGAAATTCACCCCTCCACTTT. Translated, it gives CASSRGNSPLHF. The full variable domain, in which reference TRBV9 and TRBJ1-6 provide the parts outside the CDR3, is DSGVTQTPKHLITATGQRVTLRCSPRSGDLSVYWYQQSLDQGLQFLIQYYNGEERAKGNILERFSAQQFPDLHSELNLSSLELGDSALYFCASSRGNSPLHFGNGTRLTVT.

This chain uses TRBV7-3 with TRBJ2-3; 8 nucleotides align to TRBD2. V trimming: 2 bases; J trimming: 4 bases; junction bases outside the gene matches: 5. The CDR3 length is 15 residues. Germline V gene data show CDR1 as SGHTA and CDR2 as FQGTGA. The CDR3 region has the DNA TGTGCCAGCAGCTTATCCGGGAGGGCTCCAGATACGCAGTATTTT. Protein: CASSLSGRAPDTQYF.

The V and J genes are TRBV19 and TRBJ2-7; D is unclear. The CDR3 runs to 14 residues. Germline CDR1 and CDR2: LNHDA and SQIVND (reference sequence). Trimming took off 5 bases at V and 4 bases at J, with 15 bases between the two ends. The CDR3 here is CASSPRVGSYEQYF. CDR3 coding DNA: TGTGCCAGTAGTCCCCGCGTCGGGTCGTACGAGCAGTACTTC.

The rearrangement links TRBV6-5 to TRBJ1-2; 11 positions agree with TRBD1. Germline CDR1 and CDR2: MNHEY and SVGAGI. The V and J ends lost 5 bases and 7 bases, in that order; junction bases with no gene match: 9. This CDR3 is 15 amino acids long. The CDR3 here is CASSAPGQGGFGYTF. The CDR3 DNA reads as TGTGCCAGCAGTGCACCGGGACAGGGGGGTTTTGGCTACACCTTC.

V is TRBV27 and J is TRBJ1-2, with TRBD1 as a possible D gene (6 bases). V was clipped by 5 bases and J by 8 bases, with 12 bases between them. CDR1 is MNHEY, CDR2 SMNVEV, per germline (reference sequence). This CDR3 has 12 residues. The CDR3 here is CASSEQGGGYTF. The CDR3, as DNA: TGTGCCAGCAGTGAACAGGGAGGGGGCTACACCTTC.

The J gene is TRBJ2-1, the V gene TRBV18, with D perhaps TRBD1 (5 bases). CDR1 is KGHSH, CDR2 LQKENI, per germline. The CDR3 has 13 amino acids. Trimming took off 4 bases at V and 8 bases at J, with 12 bases between the two ends. This CDR3 is CASSLRQKDEQFF. The DNA for the CDR3 is TGTGCCAGCTCACTCCGACAGAAGGATGAGCAGTTCTTC. The full variable domain, completed using reference TRBV18 and TRBJ2-1, is NAGVMQNPRHLVRRRGQEARLRCSPMKGHSHVYWYRQLPEEGLKFMVYLQKENIIDESGMPKERFSAEFPKEGPSILRIQQVVRGDSAAYFCASSLRQKDEQFFGPGTRLTVL.

The chain combines TRBV29-1 with TRBJ2-3; D perhaps matches TRBD2 (5 bases). This CDR3 is built from 12 residues. CDR1 and CDR2 (germline): SQVTM, ANQGSEA. Trimming removed 4 bases from V and 6 bases from J, with 11 bases in between. CDR3 DNA: TGCAGCGTTGTAGGTCCGGGGGATACGCAGTATTTT. Amino acid sequence: CSVVGPGDTQYF.

This chain connects TRBV28 to TRBJ1-2; TRBD1 agrees at 10 bases. J lost 7 bases, V lost 4 bases, and 6 bases had no gene match. CDR1 MDHEN and CDR2 SYDVKM come from the germline V gene. The CDR3 runs 14 residues. The DNA of the CDR3 is TGTGCCAGCAGTTCAGGGACAGGGGTTTTTGGCTACACCTTC. It codes for CASSSGTGVFGYTF.

The chain carries TRBV7-2 and TRBJ1-1, with TRBD1 matching over 9 bases. The germline V gene encodes CDR1 SGHTA and CDR2 FQGNSA. With 2 bases clipped from V and 7 bases from J, the junction kept 11 bases outside the gene matches. This CDR3 is built from 16 residues. As DNA, the CDR3 is TGTGCCAGCAGCTTATACGCCGGGACAGGGAGCGGTGAAGCTTTCTTT. Protein: CASSLYAGTGSGEAFF.

V usage is TRBV6-1 and J usage is TRBJ1-2; perhaps TRBD1 as D (6 bases). Germline CDR1 reads MNHNS; CDR2 reads SASEGT. Trimming took off 5 bases at V and 2 bases at J, with 6 bases between the two ends. The CDR3 sequence is 12 residues long. The CDR3 loop reads CASSQGNYGYTF. The CDR3 bases are TGTGCCAGCAGTCAGGGGAACTATGGCTACACCTTC.

The CDR3 nucleotides read TGTGCCAGTAGCACCTCACGAGCCATTTTCTACGAGCAGTACTTC. It yields the protein CASSTSRAIFYEQYF. The chain couples TRBV19 to TRBJ2-7; D call uncertain. The CDR3 consists of 15 residues. V lost 6 bases and J 3 bases, leaving 18 bases between the germline ends. Germline V gene sequence: CDR1 LNHDA, CDR2 SQIVND (reference sequence).

The rearrangement joins TRBV30 to TRBJ1-5; 11 bases align to TRBD1. This CDR3 contains 16 residues. With V trimmed by 1 base and J by 5 bases, 7 bases remained unmatched. From germline, CDR1 is GTSNPN and CDR2 SVGIG (reference sequence). CDR3 loop: CAWSGRDRGEYQPQHF. Here the CDR3 DNA reads TGTGCCTGGAGTGGACGGGACAGGGGGGAATATCAGCCCCAGCATTTT.

V is TRBV7-2 and J is TRBJ1-4; tentatively, D is TRBD1 (6 bases). Germline CDR1 and CDR2: SGHTA and FQGNSA. This CDR3 has 15 amino acids. V was shortened by 1 base and J by 5 bases, with 11 bases between the two germline ends. CDR3 region: CASSLVDRFNEKLFF. In DNA, the CDR3 is TGTGCCAGCAGCTTAGTAGACAGGTTCAATGAAAAACTGTTTTTT.

The rearrangement joins TRBV18 to TRBJ2-7, with 7 bases aligning to TRBD2. Trimming removed 6 bases from V and 2 bases from J; junction bases left unmatched: 4. The germline V gene encodes CDR1 KGHSH and CDR2 LQKENI. This CDR3 is built from 13 residues. CDR3 sequence: CASSRDYTYEQYF. In nucleotides, the CDR3 is TGTGCCAGCTCCCGGGACTACACCTACGAGCAGTACTTC.

Note on this clone: At the DNA level, this CDR3 is encoded by other sequences in the same sample as well. V is TRBV27 and J is TRBJ2-7; 8 bases match TRBD2. This CDR3 is built from 15 residues. The J segment lost 3 bases and the V segment lost 4 bases, leaving 8 bases of the junction unmatched. Germline CDR1 MNHEY, CDR2 SMNVEV (reference sequence). The CDR3 bases are TGTGCCAGCAGTTCGCCCCGGGAGGGGGGCTACGAGCAGTACTTC. It translates to CASSSPREGGYEQYF.

The chain links TRBV19 to TRBJ2-7, with 14 bases fitting TRBD2. The CDR3 is 17 residues long. V lost 5 bases to trimming and J lost 4 bases; unmatched junction nucleotides: 10. Germline-derived CDR1 and CDR2 are LNHDA and SQIVND (reference sequence). Here the CDR3 reads CASSRRLAGGPGYEQYF. The CDR3 DNA follows: TGTGCCAGTAGTCGACGACTAGCGGGGGGGCCGGGATACGAGCAGTACTTC.

In DNA, the CDR3 is TGTGCCAGCAGCAAAAGTCATTCGGACGGGAGAAGCTCCTACAATGAGCAGTTCTTC. It codes for CASSKSHSDGRSSYNEQFF. J is TRBJ2-1 and V is TRBV21-1; TRBD2 was called by the table and not checked on the DNA. TRBV21-1 is a pseudogene segment. The CDR3 loop spans 19 amino acids.

The chain employs TRBV4-1 and TRBJ1-2; 8 positions match TRBD1. The germline V gene has CDR1 MGHRA and CDR2 YSYEKL. V was clipped by 6 bases and J by 3 bases; unmatched bases: 6. The CDR3 totals 14 residues. The CDR3 DNA reads as TGCGCCAGCAGTCCAGGGGGCTTGGACTATGGCTACACCTTC. Translating gives CASSPGGLDYGYTF.

This chain links TRBV29-1 with TRBJ1-2; 8 nucleotides line up with TRBD1. Germline-derived CDR1 and CDR2 are SQVTM and ANQGSEA. This CDR3 has 14 residues. V trimming: 5 bases; J trimming: 0 bases; junction bases outside the gene matches: 5. Here the CDR3 reads CSVTTGAANYGYTF. CDR3 in DNA: TGCAGCGTTACGACAGGGGCGGCTAACTATGGCTACACCTTC.

This clone was counted only a few times. The V and J genes are TRBV28 and TRBJ1-5; D is perhaps TRBD1 (5 bases). CDR1 is MDHEN and CDR2 is SYDVKM in the germline V gene. Between the trimmed V and J ends, which lost 9 bases and 5 bases, there was a span of 14 bases. This CDR3 comprises 13 residues. In DNA form, the CDR3 reads TGTGCCAGTTTGGGGGGGGGTGATCAGCCCCAGCATTTT. As protein: CASLGGGDQPQHF. Supplemented by reference TRBV28 and TRBJ1-5, the full variable domain reads DVKVTQSSRYLVKRTGEKVFLECVQDMDHENMFWYRQDPGLGLRLIYFSYDVKMKEKGDIPEGYSVSREKKERFSLILESASTNQTSMYLCASLGGGDQPQHFGDGTRLSIL.